This T cell receptor (beta chain) was identified in a study of T cells in Graves' hyperthyroidism and ophthalmopathy. Whole-study context: Peripheral blood was obtained at initial diagnosis, preceding any treatment.

The germline gives CDR1 MNHEY, CDR2 SMNVEV (reference sequence). The CDR3 totals 13 residues. The V end was cut by 5 bases, the J end by 3 bases, with 10 bases between. TCR beta CDR3 sequences were amplified from RNA transcripts. The HTBI primer set served for first-round RT-PCR of the TCR CDR3. TCRdb re-called the multiplex PCR reads through MiXCR, storing one row per CDR3 protein. In the table there are hundreds of thousands of distinct CDR3 sequences, 20% to 25% of which are singletons. The sequence came from a man younger than 45 with Graves' ophthalmopathy. The chain links TRBV27 to TRBJ1-1; D unresolved. Sequenced: blood. CDR3 coding DNA: TGTGCCAGCAGTCGGACCGGTTACACTGAAGCTTTCTTT. Translating gives CASSRTGYTEAFF.